This T cell receptor beta chain was recorded in a study of regulatory T cells in long-lasting Graves disease. As for the study in general: Less than 3 months of antithyroid drugs had been taken by newly diagnosed Graves' patients. Findings and caveats of the study: Accuracy was possibly reduced by small sample size. The study found lower TCR diversity in persistent Graves' patients than in newly diagnosed ones.

The CDR3 totals 13 residues. The V and J ends lost 5 bases and 6 bases, in that order; junction bases with no gene match: 6. Per germline, CDR1 SEHNR and CDR2 FQNEAQ (reference sequence). Building the TCR beta libraries relied on iRepertoire HTBI primers, and CDR3 regions underwent Arm-PCR. Via MiXCR, TCRdb re-called the multiplex PCR reads, giving one row per CDR3 protein. In the table there are some 500,000 distinct CDR3 sequences, approximately 12% of which are singletons. There are many counts of this clonotype. Its antigen is as yet unknown. Time point indicated: newly diagnosed GD, antithyroid drugs for less than 3 months. The TCR library used RNA extracted from PBMCs. A further study also used this sample, focusing on T cells in Graves' hyperthyroidism and ophthalmopathy. In that study: Clonotypes that were expanded in thyroid above 0.001 mostly appeared in blood too.

The source of this sequence is a man aged 25 to 40 with Graves disease. The chain uses TRBV7-9 and TRBJ1-2, with TRBD1 matching 7 bases. Specimen: peripheral blood mononuclear cells (PBMCs), collected at new diagnosis, from a patient treated with antithyroid drugs. The CDR3 loop reads CASSNRQGHGYTF. Here the CDR3 DNA reads TGTGCCAGCAGCAACAGACAGGGCCATGGCTACACCTTC.